What follows is one TCR beta chain and its context. The data derive from a study of graft-versus-host responses after intestinal transplantation. Clones were sequenced by immunoSEQ multiplex PCR, and TCRdb holds only the in-frame ones, with some missing. The sample yields 11,000 to 15,000 clones, roughly 82% seen once. The length of the CDR3 is 17 residues. V was trimmed by 0 bases and J by 0 bases, leaving 12 bases between them. Germline V gene lookup returns CDR1 LGHNA and CDR2 YSLEER. The starting material, graft tissue, was processed to release intraepithelial and lamina propria lymphocytes. The starting material was ileum tissue, obtained about 26 days after intestinal transplant. The chain couples TRBV4-3 to TRBJ2-1; D might be TRBD1 (5 bases). The origin of this receptor is a human patient who received an intestinal transplant, so some T cells may come from the graft donor. The chain's CDR3 is CASSQDTGLSSYNEQFF. CDR3 nucleotides: TGCGCCAGCAGCCAAGATACAGGATTAAGCTCCTACAATGAGCAGTTCTTC.